One and the same sample provided the 27 T cell receptor beta chains below, sequenced in a study of blood T cell repertoires in COVID-19. Sequencing was performed with immunoSEQ multiplex PCR; in TCRdb, only in-frame clones are kept and a portion is missing. The sample includes about 220,000 clones, 85% of them seen just once. Sequencing input: peripheral blood. The receptor source for this set is a woman in her 70s with COVID-19, enrolled during active disease.

The chain links TRBV7-3 to TRBJ2-3; D may be TRBD2 (6 bases). This CDR3 is built from 16 residues. Germline loops: CDR1 SGHTA, CDR2 FQGTGA. V dropped 5 bases and J dropped 1 base, with 16 bases sitting between them. The CDR3 DNA reads as TGTGCCAGCAGCCGCCGGGCTAGCGCAGGCACAGATACGCAGTATTTT. Translated: CASSRRASAGTDTQYF.

The chain employs TRBV19 and TRBJ2-2; 9 bases match TRBD1. In germline, CDR1 is LNHDA, CDR2 SQIVND (reference sequence). The CDR3 has 14 residues. After removal of 5 bases from V and 3 bases from J, the junction contained 1 base not matched to a gene. CDR3 bases: TGTGCCAGTAGTGGACAGGGGCACACCGGGGAGCTGTTTTTT. Encoded protein: CASSGQGHTGELFF.

The chain is built from TRBV6-1 and TRBJ1-5; D gene unclear. Trimming stripped 1 base from V and 9 bases from J, with 10 bases between. Germline V gene data show CDR1 as MNHNS and CDR2 as SASEGT. This CDR3 contains 13 residues. The CDR3, as DNA: TGTGCCAGCAGTGAAGGAGTGGGAGTGCCCCAGCATTTT. Residues: CASSEGVGVPQHF.

The V call is TRBV9, the J call TRBJ2-5, with TRBD1 as a possible D gene (6 bases). V lost 1 base and J lost 3, with 13 bases in between. The CDR3 has 15 amino acids. In germline, CDR1 is SGDLS, CDR2 YYNGEE. This CDR3 is CASSVTGRGEETQYF. The CDR3 coding sequence is TGTGCCAGCAGCGTAACAGGGAGAGGAGAAGAGACCCAGTACTTC.

V usage is TRBV3-1 (or the pseudogene TRBV3-2) and J usage is TRBJ1-2; 7 bases fit TRBD1. The J segment lost 2 bases and the V segment lost 5 bases, leaving 5 bases of the junction unmatched. Germline CDR1 is LGHDT and CDR2 is YNNKEL (reference sequence). The CDR3 has 14 residues. The CDR3 spells CASSEGAKNYGYTF. The CDR3 nucleotides read TGTGCCAGCAGCGAGGGGGCTAAGAACTATGGCTACACCTTC.

This chain links TRBV7-2 with TRBJ2-5; weak D call: TRBD1 (5 bases). The V gene's germline CDR1 is SGHTA and CDR2 FQGNSA. V was trimmed by 1 base and J by 5 bases, leaving 8 bases between them. The CDR3 sequence is 13 residues long. In DNA form, the CDR3 reads TGTGCCAGCAGCTTAGACAGGTTGGAGACCCAGTACTTC. It codes for CASSLDRLETQYF.

The chain joins TRBV25-1 to TRBJ1-2; weak D call: TRBD1 (5 bases). CDR1 is MGHDK, CDR2 SYGVNS, per germline. V was shortened by 6 bases and J by 3 bases, with 17 bases between the two germline ends. The CDR3 is 15 amino acids. CDR3 in DNA: TGTGCCAGCAGAACCTCAGGGACGGGGGACTATGGCTACACCTTC. This encodes CASRTSGTGDYGYTF.

The chain recombines TRBV9 with TRBJ2-1; 14 nucleotides agree with TRBD2. After removal of 3 bases from V and 15 bases from J, the junction contained 11 bases not matched to a gene. Germline-derived CDR1 and CDR2 are SGDLS and YYNGEE. This CDR3 is 15 amino acids long. DNA for the CDR3: TGTGCCAGCAGCGCCGGACTAGCGGGGGGTATGTTTGCGTTCTTC. This sequence encodes CASSAGLAGGMFAFF.

The CDR3, as DNA: TGTGCCAGCAGTACAGGGGGCCAGTACGAGCAGTACTTC. Amino acid sequence: CASSTGGQYEQYF. The chain is built from TRBV6-2 or TRBV6-3 and TRBJ2-7; 9 bases map to TRBD1. The ends lost 5 bases at V and 4 bases at J; junction bases unmatched: 3. The CDR3 loop spans 13 amino acids. Germline CDR1 reads MNHEY; CDR2 reads SVGEGT.

The chain carries TRBV6-1 and TRBJ2-5; 9 bases are shared with TRBD2. J was trimmed by 5 bases and V by 1 base; bases with no gene match: 5. The germline V gene has CDR1 MNHNS and CDR2 SASEGT. The CDR3 loop spans 15 amino acids. DNA of the CDR3: TGTGCCAGCAGTGAAGGAGGGACTAGCTTCGAGACCCAGTACTTC. As protein: CASSEGGTSFETQYF.

This rearrangement joins TRBV6-5 to TRBJ2-2; D is unresolved. The V gene lost 0 bases and the J gene lost 0 bases, with 8 bases spanning the gap. This CDR3 is 16 amino acids long. The V gene's germline CDR1 is MNHEY and CDR2 SVGAGI. CDR3 region: CASSYSAGSNTGELFF. CDR3 nucleotides: TGTGCCAGCAGTTACTCCGCAGGTTCGAACACCGGGGAGCTGTTTTTT.

This CDR3 is CASSTRDRVANTIYF. CDR3 DNA: TGTGCCAGCAGTACCAGAGACAGGGTAGCAAACACCATATATTTT. The chain has TRBV6-1 and TRBJ1-3, with TRBD1 identical over 7 bases. Germline trimming cut 5 bases from V and 6 bases from J; bases unmatched to any gene: 10. CDR1 and CDR2 (germline): MNHNS, SASEGT. CDR3 length: 15 amino acids.

The chain employs TRBV5-1 and TRBJ2-5; tentatively, D is TRBD1 (8 bases). CDR1 SGHRS and CDR2 YFSETQ come from the germline V gene. The ends were cut back, 2 bases at V and 2 bases at J, with 22 bases in the middle. CDR3 length: 18 residues. CDR3 region: CASSLGQGGWIVQETQYF. CDR3 in DNA: TGCGCCAGCAGCTTAGGACAGGGAGGGTGGATTGTACAAGAGACCCAGTACTTC.

The J gene is TRBJ2-1, the V gene TRBV7-3; TRBD2 aligns across 10 bases. This CDR3 contains 14 residues. After removal of 3 bases from V and 7 bases from J, the junction contained 3 bases not matched to a gene. Per germline, CDR1 SGHTA and CDR2 FQGTGA. The CDR3 sequence is CASSLGLAFNEQFF. In nucleotides, the CDR3 is TGTGCCAGCAGCTTGGGACTAGCGTTTAATGAGCAGTTCTTC.

This clone was seen more than once but under ten times. In DNA form, the CDR3 reads TGTGCCAGTAAGGGAGTGGAGGAGACCCAGTACTTC. Translation: CASKGVEETQYF. The gene calls are TRBV19 and TRBJ2-5, with D perhaps matching TRBD2 (5 bases). Trimming shortened V by 7 bases and J by 5 bases, and 11 bases separated the two germline ends. This CDR3 has 12 residues. Germline CDR1 and CDR2: LNHDA and SQIVND (reference sequence).

The chain couples TRBV2 to TRBJ2-2, with D maybe TRBD1 (6 bases). The V end lost 7 bases, the J end lost 1 base, and 16 bases lay between the germline ends. Germline CDR1 is SNHLY and CDR2 is FYNNEI. The CDR3 totals 16 residues. CDR3 DNA sequence: TGTGCCAGCACTGACCTTGGGGGCATGAACACCGGGGAGCTGTTTTTT. Its translation: CASTDLGGMNTGELFF.

V and J are TRBV6-5 and TRBJ1-1; 11 nucleotides match TRBD1. Unmatched junction bases numbered 14, after V lost 6 bases and J lost 11 bases. The CDR3 length is 15 residues. Per the germline V gene, CDR1 is MNHEY and CDR2 is SVGAGI. The CDR3 region has the DNA TGTGCCAGCAGGAAACCGGGACAGGGGGACGCAGGGGCTTTCTTT. Translation gives CASRKPGQGDAGAFF.

V and J are TRBV5-4 and TRBJ1-1, with D uncertain. This CDR3 is built from 13 residues. CDR1 SGHNT and CDR2 YYREEE come from the germline V gene (reference sequence). The V and J ends lost 4 bases and 0 bases respectively, with 7 bases between them. CDR3 coding DNA: TGTGCCAGCAGCCCCCGCGTGAACACTGAAGCTTTCTTT. This encodes CASSPRVNTEAFF. Drawing the rest from reference TRBV5-4 and TRBJ1-1, the complete variable domain is ETGVTQSPTHLIKTRGQQVTLRCSSQSGHNTVSWYQQALGQGPQFIFQYYREEENGRGNFPPRFSGLQFPNYSSELNVNALELDDSALYLCASSPRVNTEAFFGQGTRLTVV.

This chain uses TRBV5-1 with TRBJ1-2; weak D call: TRBD1 (6 bases). Germline CDR1 SGHRS, CDR2 YFSETQ. This CDR3 is 14 amino acids long. V gave up 4 bases and J gave up 2 bases, with 12 bases separating them. The CDR3 protein is CASSTTTGNYGYTF. For the CDR3, the DNA is TGCGCCAGCAGCACAACAACAGGGAACTATGGCTACACCTTC.

This clone was counted between two and nine times. The chain recombines TRBV7-9 with TRBJ1-6; the D is unclear. The germline gives CDR1 SEHNR, CDR2 FQNEAQ (reference sequence). V was shortened by 5 bases and J by 2 bases, with 19 bases between the two germline ends. CDR3 length equals 18 residues. CDR3 amino acids: CASSPSLVAVTYNSPLHF. The CDR3, as DNA: TGTGCCAGCAGCCCCTCCCTGGTGGCGGTCACCTATAATTCACCCCTCCACTTT. The whole variable domain, filled in from reference TRBV7-9 and TRBJ1-6, reads DTGVSQNPRHKITKRGQNVTFRCDPISEHNRLYWYRQTLGQGPEFLTYFQNEAQLEKSRLLSDRFSAERPKGSFSTLEIQRTEQGDSAMYLCASSPSLVAVTYNSPLHFGNGTRLTVT.

This clone appeared a few times. This chain uses TRBV7-2 with TRBJ2-2; a weak D match, TRBD2 (7 bases). Germline values: CDR1 SGHTA, CDR2 FQGNSA. The CDR3 has 14 residues. Trimming took 5 bases from V and 6 from J, leaving 13 bases between them. CDR3 sequence (DNA): TGTGCCAGCAGCGGGGGAGGGGGAGCCGGGGAGCTGTTTTTT. It encodes CASSGGGGAGELFF.

The V and J genes are TRBV9 and TRBJ1-5, with D perhaps TRBD1 (5 bases). Per the germline V gene, CDR1 is SGDLS and CDR2 is YYNGEE. CDR3 length equals 15 residues. V was cut by 4 bases and J by 0 bases, with 11 bases left in between. DNA of the CDR3: TGTGCCAGCAGCCCCTGGGGGGATAGCAATCAGCCCCAGCATTTT. Translated, it gives CASSPWGDSNQPQHF.

This clone was detected once. This sequence joins TRBV18 and TRBJ1-1; maybe TRBD1 (6 bases). This CDR3 comprises 18 residues. The germline gives CDR1 KGHSH, CDR2 LQKENI. V lost 3 bases, J lost 6 bases, and 26 bases lay in between. The CDR3 nucleotides read TGTGCCAGCTCACCCGCAGGGGTGGTTCCCATTGGAACGGCTGAAGCTTTCTTT. This gives the protein CASSPAGVVPIGTAEAFF.

The rearrangement joins TRBV5-6 to TRBJ1-2, with 7 bases fitting TRBD1. Germline V gene sequence: CDR1 SGHDT, CDR2 YYEEEE. With V trimmed by 6 bases and J by 0 bases, 2 bases remained unmatched. This CDR3 spans 13 amino acids. The CDR3 region has the DNA TGTGCCAGCAATACAGGGGCTAACTATGGCTACACCTTC. Its translation: CASNTGANYGYTF.

This rearrangement joins TRBV7-2 to TRBJ2-7; TRBD2 might be the D (6 bases). CDR3 size: 15 residues. From germline, CDR1 is SGHTA and CDR2 FQGNSA. V was pared by 6 bases and J by 7 bases, with 22 bases between. CDR3 DNA sequence: TGTGCCAGCAGTTTCGGGGGACGACGAGAGGGGGAGCAGTACTTC. It codes for CASSFGGRREGEQYF.

The CDR3 DNA reads TGCGCCAGCAGCTTGACAGGGGGCAGGAGAGATACGCAGTATTTT. Translated: CASSLTGGRRDTQYF. The J gene is TRBJ2-3, the V gene TRBV5-1, with 9 nucleotides matching TRBD1. CDR3 length: 15 amino acids. With 1 base clipped from V and 5 bases from J, the junction kept 5 bases outside the gene matches. Germline CDR1 SGHRS, CDR2 YFSETQ. Using reference TRBV5-1 and TRBJ2-3 for the parts outside the CDR3, the full variable domain is KAGVTQTPRYLIKTRGQQVTLSCSPISGHRSVSWYQQTPGQGLQFLFEYFSETQRNKGNFPGRFSGRQFSNSRSEMNVSTLELGDSALYLCASSLTGGRRDTQYFGPGTRLTVL.

J is TRBJ2-2 and V is TRBV7-9, with 9 bases identical to TRBD2. Trimming took 5 bases from V and 4 from J; bases not matched to a gene: 8. CDR1 and CDR2 from the germline V gene are SEHNR and FQNEAQ (reference sequence). The CDR3 spans 16 residues. The CDR3 DNA follows: TGTGCCAGCAGCCGACTAGCGGAGGTCAGCACCGGGGAGCTGTTTTTT. Encoded protein: CASSRLAEVSTGELFF.